This T cell receptor (beta chain) was documented in a study of blood T cell repertoires in COVID-19. Turning to this clone: Given the absence of the conserved phenylalanine or tryptophan at the CDR3 end, a read error is likely. The DNA is omitted, as the CDR3 cannot be located on it reliably, and the CDR3 follows TCRdb's listing.

CDR1 is MNHEY, CDR2 SVGAGI, per germline. The CDR3 is 13 residues long, ends included. The protocol was immunoSEQ multiplex PCR, while the TCRdb copy is restricted to in-frame clones and leaves out a portion. Seen here are roughly 250,000 clones, over 65% observed once, and the top ten hold around 3.4%. The chain recombines TRBV6-5 with TRBJ2-7; the table's D call, TRBD1, was not checked against the DNA. This receptor was obtained from a woman aged 80 or over with acute or convalescent COVID-19. Source material: peripheral blood. The CDR3 region is CASSALIGTAKLM.